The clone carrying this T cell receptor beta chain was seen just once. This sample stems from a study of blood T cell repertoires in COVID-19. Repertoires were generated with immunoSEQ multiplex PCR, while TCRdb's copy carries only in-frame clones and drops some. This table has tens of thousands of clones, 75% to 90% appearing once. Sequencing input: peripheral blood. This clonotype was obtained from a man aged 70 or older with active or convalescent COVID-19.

The CDR3 reads CASSLSEETQYF. CDR3 coding DNA: TGCGCCAGCAGCCTCAGCGAAGAGACCCAGTACTTC. This chain uses TRBV5-1 with TRBJ2-5; no definite D call. V was cut by 4 bases and J by 3 bases, with 7 bases left in between. Germline V lookup: CDR1 SGHRS, CDR2 YFSETQ. The length of the CDR3 is 12 residues.